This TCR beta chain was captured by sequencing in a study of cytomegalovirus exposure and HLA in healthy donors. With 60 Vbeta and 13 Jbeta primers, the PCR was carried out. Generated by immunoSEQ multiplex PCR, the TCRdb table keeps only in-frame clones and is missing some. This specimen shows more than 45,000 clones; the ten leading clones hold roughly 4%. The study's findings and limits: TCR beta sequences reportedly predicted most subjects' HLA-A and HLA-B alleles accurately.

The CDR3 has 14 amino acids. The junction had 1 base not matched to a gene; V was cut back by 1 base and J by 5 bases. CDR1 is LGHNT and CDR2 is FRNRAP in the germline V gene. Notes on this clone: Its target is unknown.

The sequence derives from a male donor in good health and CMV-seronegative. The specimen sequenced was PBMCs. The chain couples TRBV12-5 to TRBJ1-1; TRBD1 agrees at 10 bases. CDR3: CASGLGTGGTEAFF. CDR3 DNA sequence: TGTGCTAGTGGTTTGGGGACAGGGGGGACTGAAGCTTTCTTT.